This is a list of T cell receptor beta chains from one sample in a study of identical twins. TCRdb passed the 5' RACE reads through MiXCR, listing each CDR3 protein once. The data contain 450,000 to 650,000 distinct CDR3 sequences, roughly 9.5% of them singletons. This same sample was also part of a study on yellow fever vaccine responses in identical twins.

Sequences were obtained from PBMCs. All receptors derive from a woman in her late teens or twenties in good health. The CDR3 runs from the conserved cysteine through the conserved F or W. The order of the fields is clone size, D gene, V gene, CDR3 protein. D genes are given only for firm matches. Only some rows state a clone size, as once, few, many or a class for expanded clones.

few,TRBD1,TRBV7-8,CASSPRTGAHGELFF
.,TRBD1,TRBV12-3/TRBV12-4,CASRYTKGTGGTGELFF
many,.,TRBV25-1,CASTGHDFNEKLFF
.,.,TRBV11-2,CASSPTDRPNSGNTIYF
.,.,TRBV9,CASSVGGGPGDTQYF
many,TRBD2,TRBV6-5,CASSYTPLAGGPQGGELFF
few,TRBD2,TRBV2,CASSEELAAYNEQFF
many,.,TRBV5-1,CASSLEIGERETQYF
few,TRBD2,TRBV4-1,CASSQGLASGELFF
.,.,TRBV7-9,CASSPLTTTGELFF
few,TRBD1,TRBV6-2/TRBV6-3,CASTQGQIKQETQYF
.,.,TRBV20-1,CSATRQGRGLETQYF
.,.,TRBV7-9,CASSQQQGTMGTGELFF
few,.,TRBV20-1,CSASGGGDQPQHF
few,TRBD1,TRBV7-9,CASSPQTGDQPQHF
few,TRBD1,TRBV20-1,CSPRTGGYEQYF
.,.,TRBV7-2,CASSLWGASSYNEQFF
few,.,TRBV5-1,CASKQGGIGETQYF
few,TRBD2,TRBV27,CASSPPLTGTKSPTQYF
many,TRBD1,TRBV7-9,CASSADRAETQYF
.,.,TRBV29-1,CSVEDFVGSTDTQYF
few,.,TRBV7-6,CASARESYYEQYF